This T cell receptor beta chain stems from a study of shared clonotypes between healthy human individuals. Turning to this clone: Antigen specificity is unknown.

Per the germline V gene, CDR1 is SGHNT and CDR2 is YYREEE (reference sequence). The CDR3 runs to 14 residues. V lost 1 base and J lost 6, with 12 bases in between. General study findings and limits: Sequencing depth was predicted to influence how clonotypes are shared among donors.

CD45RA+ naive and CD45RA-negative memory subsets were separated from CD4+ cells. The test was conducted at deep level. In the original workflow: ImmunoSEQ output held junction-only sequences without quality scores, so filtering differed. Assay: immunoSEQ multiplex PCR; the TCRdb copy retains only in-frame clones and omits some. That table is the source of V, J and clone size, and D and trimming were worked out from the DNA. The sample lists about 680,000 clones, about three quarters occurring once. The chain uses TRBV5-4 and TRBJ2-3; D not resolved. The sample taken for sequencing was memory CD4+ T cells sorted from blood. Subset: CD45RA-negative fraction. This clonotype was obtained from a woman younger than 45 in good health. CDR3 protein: CASSLSRFGDTQYF. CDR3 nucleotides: TGTGCCAGCAGCTTGAGTCGGTTTGGCGATACGCAGTATTTT.